The T cell receptor (beta chain) under discussion was sequenced for a study of T cells after posttransplantation cyclophosphamide. Findings of the study overall: TRB overlap between skin or GI tissue T cells and blood was limited. Recipient CMV seropositivity and CMV reactivation strongly tracked TRB clonality. Donor-recipient repertoire similarity was low at 1-2 months, rising over year one.

V was pared by 1 base and J by 0 bases, with 3 bases of the junction left unmatched. The CDR3 is 15 residues long. Germline V CDR1 and CDR2: MNHNS, SASEGT. On this clone itself: Its specificity is not known.

Cyclophosphamide on days +3 and +4 followed busulfan-fludarabine conditioning and a marrow graft. TCRdb's table, derived via immunoSEQ multiplex PCR, lists solely in-frame clones and lacks some. The data contain fewer than 5,000 clones, approximately 82% of them seen just once; the ten biggest clones take up 15% to 20%. This chain connects TRBV6-1 to TRBJ2-7; 7 bases align to TRBD1. This TCR derives from a male patient in his fifties or sixties who received an allogeneic stem cell transplant from an unrelated donor, was CMV-positive, and had acute GVHD only. The T cells may partly be graft donor cells. Material: PBMCs, obtained 86 days after allogeneic stem cell transplant with posttransplant cyclophosphamide. The CDR3 here is CASSEVGTVSYEQYF. The CDR3 DNA sequence: TGTGCCAGCAGTGAAGTCGGGACAGTCTCCTACGAGCAGTACTTC.